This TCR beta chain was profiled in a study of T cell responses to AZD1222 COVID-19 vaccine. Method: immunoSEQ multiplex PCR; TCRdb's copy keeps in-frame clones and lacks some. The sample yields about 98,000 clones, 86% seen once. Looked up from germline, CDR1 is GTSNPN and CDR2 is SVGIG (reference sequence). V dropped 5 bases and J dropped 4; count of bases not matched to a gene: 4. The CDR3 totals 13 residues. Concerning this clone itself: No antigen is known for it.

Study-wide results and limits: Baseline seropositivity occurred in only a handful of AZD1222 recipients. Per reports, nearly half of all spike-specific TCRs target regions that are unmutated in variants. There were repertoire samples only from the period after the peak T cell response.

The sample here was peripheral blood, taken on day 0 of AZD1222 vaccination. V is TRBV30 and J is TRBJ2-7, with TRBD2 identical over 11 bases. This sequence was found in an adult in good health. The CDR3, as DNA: TGTGCCTGGGGGCGACTAGCGGGATACGAGCAGTACTTC. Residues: CAWGRLAGYEQYF.